This T cell receptor (beta chain) came from a study of human T cells and chemical hapten exposure. General observations from the study: TCRs above 1 in 1000 frequency did not change with DPC sensitization.

As for this clonotype: Antigen specificity is unknown.

The CDR3 extends over 14 amino acids. Trimming cost V 5 bases and J 5 bases, with 15 bases left between them. CDR1 and CDR2 from the germline V gene are LNHDA and SQIVND (reference sequence). Researchers extracted total RNA from unfractionated whole blood. Unique molecular identifiers were attached to individual cDNA molecules during library preparation. TCRdb analysed the reads with MiXCR anew, one entry per CDR3 protein. The table records 95,000 to 150,000 distinct CDR3 sequences, around 8.5% of them present only once. The sample taken for sequencing was whole blood. The chain recombines TRBV19 with TRBJ2-5, with a possible D match to TRBD2 (5 bases). The sequence was obtained from a human donor in good health. Some clones in this sample may be carry-over from other donors' samples. The CDR3 sequence is CASSSRRVRETQYF. The CDR3 DNA follows: TGTGCCAGTAGTTCTCGGCGGGTCAGGGAGACCCAGTACTTC.